The present T cell receptor beta chain was sequenced within a study of blood T cell repertoires in COVID-19. In its sample, this clone was seen a few times. Repertoires were generated with immunoSEQ multiplex PCR, while TCRdb's copy carries only in-frame clones and drops some. The sample lists 300,000 to 350,000 clones; roughly 88% were seen once. Germline trimming cut 6 bases from V and 4 bases from J; bases unmatched to any gene: 8. Germline V gene lookup returns CDR1 SNHLY and CDR2 FYNNEI. This CDR3 has 14 residues. Donors were grouped by their self-reported clinical history. Sequencing input: PBMCs or T cells enriched from blood (not recorded which). V is TRBV2 and J is TRBJ1-2, with TRBD1 matching over 7 bases. This TCR came from a man aged 25 to 40 who had recovered from COVID-19. CDR3 sequence: CASSPGQPIYGYTF. CDR3 nucleotide sequence: TGTGCCAGCAGCCCGGGACAGCCTATCTATGGCTACACCTTC.